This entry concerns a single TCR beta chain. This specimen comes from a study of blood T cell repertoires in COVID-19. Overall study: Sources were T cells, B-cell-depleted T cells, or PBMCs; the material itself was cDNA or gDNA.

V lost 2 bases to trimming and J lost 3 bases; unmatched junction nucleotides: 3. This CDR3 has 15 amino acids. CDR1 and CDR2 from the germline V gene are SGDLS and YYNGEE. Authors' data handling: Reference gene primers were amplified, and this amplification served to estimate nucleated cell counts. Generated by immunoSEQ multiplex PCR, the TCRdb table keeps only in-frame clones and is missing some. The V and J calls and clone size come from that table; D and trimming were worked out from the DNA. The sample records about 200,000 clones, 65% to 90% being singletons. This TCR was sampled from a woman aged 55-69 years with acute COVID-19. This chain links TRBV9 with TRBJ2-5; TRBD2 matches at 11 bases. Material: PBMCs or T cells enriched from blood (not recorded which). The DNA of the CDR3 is TGTGCCAGCAGCGTTAGCGGGGGGGCGGAAGAGACCCAGTACTTC. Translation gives CASSVSGGAEETQYF.